The 23 T cell receptor beta chains below come from one sample, sequenced in a study of early T cells in non-severe SARS-CoV-2 infection (dated by TCRdb to the early 2020s). To prepare the library, 5' RACE was applied. The instrument was a NextSeq 500. The public reads were quality trimmed at Q25 with fastp and then assembled into clones with MiXCR by TCRdb, keeping productive beta chains. Duplicate CDR3 protein sequences are folded into a single record with the most common DNA and genes. This sample lists 30,000 to 40,000 distinct CDR3 sequences; more than 4% were detected once. The ten largest clones represent approximately 6.3% of the sample. The specimen sequenced was whole blood. These receptors came from an adult who was a healthcare worker with PCR-confirmed SARS-CoV-2 infection or an uninfected control (not recorded which).

The sample holds a few counts of this clonotype. A clone one base away is much larger, so this may be a read error. DNA for the CDR3: TGTGCCAGCAGCTTGGCCGAGGTTAGCGATGAGCAGTTCTTC. Translated: CASSLAEVSDEQFF. The rearrangement uses TRBV5-4 and TRBJ2-1; D might be TRBD2 (5 bases). This CDR3 is built from 14 residues. Trimming shortened V by 0 bases and J by 8 bases, and 12 bases separated the two germline ends. Germline loops: CDR1 SGHNT, CDR2 YYREEE (reference sequence).

This clonotype was observed a handful of times. V gene TRBV7-2 combines with J gene TRBJ2-2; TRBD1 agrees at 8 bases. V gave up 1 base and J gave up 7 bases; unmatched junction bases: 5. The V gene's germline CDR1 is SGHTA and CDR2 FQGNSA. The CDR3 consists of 15 residues. This CDR3 is CASSLGQGFYGELFF. DNA for the CDR3: TGTGCCAGCAGCTTAGGACAGGGGTTTTACGGGGAGCTGTTTTTT.

At least ten counts were recorded for this clonotype. This chain connects TRBV7-2 to TRBJ1-5, with TRBD1 as a possible D gene (6 bases). Germline values: CDR1 SGHTA, CDR2 FQGNSA. V was trimmed by 4 bases and J by 4 bases, leaving 8 bases between them. There are 13 residues in the CDR3. CDR3 bases: TGTGCCAGCAGCTGGGGGCTTAATCAGCCCCAGCATTTT. Its protein product is CASSWGLNQPQHF.

The chain couples TRBV2 to TRBJ2-2; 8 bases align to TRBD1. The germline V gene encodes CDR1 SNHLY and CDR2 FYNNEI. The CDR3 runs 15 residues. V dropped 4 bases and J dropped 6; count of bases not matched to a gene: 7. CDR3: CASSGFQGAAGELFF. Written as DNA, the CDR3 is TGTGCCAGCAGTGGCTTTCAGGGGGCGGCCGGGGAGCTGTTTTTT. The full variable domain, in which reference TRBV2 and TRBJ2-2 provide the parts outside the CDR3, is EPEVTQTPSHQVTQMGQEVILRCVPISNHLYFYWYRQILGQKVEFLVSFYNNEISEKSEIFDDQFSVERPDGSNFTLKIRSTKLEDSAMYFCASSGFQGAAGELFFGEGSRLTVL.

This clonotype has a count of ten or more. The V and J genes are TRBV20-1 and TRBJ1-6; the match to TRBD1 covers 7 bases. Germline V lookup: CDR1 DFQATT, CDR2 SNEGSKA (reference sequence). With V trimmed by 1 base and J by 0 bases, 6 bases remained unmatched. The CDR3 loop spans 17 amino acids. The CDR3 region has the DNA TGCAGTGCTAGAGGAGAAGGGGGCAGCTCCTATAATTCACCCCTCCACTTT. Translation: CSARGEGGSSYNSPLHF.

Ten or more counts support this clonotype. The genes are TRBV7-8 and TRBJ2-2; TRBD1 is a possible D gene (6 bases). Trimming pared 6 bases from V and 3 bases from J, leaving 11 bases between. The germline CDR1 and CDR2 sequences are SGHVS and FQNEAQ. The CDR3 runs to 14 residues. CDR3 amino acids: CASRIEGDTGELFF. The CDR3 DNA reads as TGTGCCAGCAGAATAGAGGGGGACACCGGGGAGCTGTTTTTT.

This clonotype was detected ten times or more. Here the CDR3 DNA reads TGTGCCAGCAGTAAGGGTCCCTTCGATGGCTACACCTTC. This translates into CASSKGPFDGYTF. This rearrangement joins TRBV7-9 to TRBJ1-2; no firm D call. Germline V gene data show CDR1 as SEHNR and CDR2 as FQNEAQ (reference sequence). The CDR3 has 13 amino acids. The germline V and J ends were trimmed by 6 bases and 6 bases, with 14 bases remaining between them.

There are many counts of this clonotype. The chain carries TRBV10-3 and TRBJ2-7; tentative D call: TRBD1 (6 bases). Germline V CDR1 and CDR2: ENHRY, SYGVKD. V was shortened by 10 bases and J by 2 bases, with 12 bases between the two germline ends. This CDR3 contains 12 residues. CDR3 region: CATGPGAYEQYF. CDR3 bases: TGTGCCACGGGGCCAGGGGCCTACGAGCAGTACTTC.

This clonotype was counted ten times or more. V usage is TRBV28 and J usage is TRBJ1-1; weak D call: TRBD1 (6 bases). The CDR3 is 14 residues long. Between the trimmed V and J ends, which lost 6 bases and 2 bases, there was a span of 13 bases. The germline CDR1 and CDR2 sequences are MDHEN and SYDVKM. This CDR3 reads CASSPGALNTEAFF. CDR3 DNA: TGTGCCAGCAGCCCGGGGGCACTTAACACTGAAGCTTTCTTT.

The chain combines TRBV7-6 with TRBJ2-7; 13 nucleotides agree with TRBD2. Trimming removed 5 bases from V and 6 bases from J; junction bases left unmatched: 4. This CDR3 contains 14 residues. Germline V gives CDR1 SGHVS, CDR2 FNYEAQ. The CDR3 DNA sequence: TGTGCCAGCAGCCCCGGACTAGCGGGAGTCGAGCAGTACTTC. It codes for CASSPGLAGVEQYF.

The table lists this clonotype with many counts. The genes are TRBV4-1 and TRBJ2-7; either TRBD1 or TRBD2 may fit D (6 bases each). Germline V lookup: CDR1 MGHRA, CDR2 YSYEKL. Trimming took 1 base from V and 2 from J, leaving 18 bases between them. This CDR3 spans 17 amino acids. CDR3 in amino acids: CASSQVLGGRYTYEQYF. Here the CDR3 DNA reads TGCGCCAGCAGCCAAGTCCTAGGGGGGCGGTACACCTACGAGCAGTACTTC.

The sample holds many counts of this clonotype. The rearrangement uses TRBV6-5 and TRBJ2-6; D ambiguous. The CDR3 spans 15 residues. CDR1 MNHEY and CDR2 SVGAGI come from the germline V gene. The V gene lost 0 bases and the J gene lost 2 bases, with 5 bases spanning the gap. CDR3: CASSYSRTGANVLTF. In DNA form, the CDR3 reads TGTGCCAGCAGTTACTCCCGGACTGGGGCCAACGTCCTGACTTTC.

This clonotype has at least ten counts. V is TRBV7-3 and J is TRBJ2-5; TRBD2 is a possible D gene (6 bases). Between the trimmed V and J ends, which lost 5 bases and 5 bases, there was a span of 12 bases. This CDR3 has 13 residues. Per germline, CDR1 SGHTA and CDR2 FQGTGA. CDR3 nucleotide sequence: TGTGCCAGCAGCCGGCGGGAAGGGGAGACCCAGTACTTC. This gives the protein CASSRREGETQYF. Looking up the rest from reference TRBV7-3 and TRBJ2-5 gives the full variable domain: GAGVSQTPSNKVTEKGKYVELRCDPISGHTALYWYRQSLGQGPEFLIYFQGTGAADDSGLPNDRFFAVRPEGSVSTLKIQRTERGDSAVYLCASSRREGETQYFGPGTRLLVL.

This clonotype has at least ten counts. The chain has TRBV12-2 and TRBJ2-2; the table calls TRBD2, which could not be checked here. TRBV12-2 is noted as a pseudogene. The CDR3 consists of 17 residues. CDR3 sequence (DNA): TGTGCAAGTCGCTGCCCTCGACTAGCGGGAGCGATCGGGGAGCTGTTTTTT. It is translated as CASRCPRLAGAIGELFF.

This clonotype has at least ten counts. V gene TRBV6-5 combines with J gene TRBJ2-7; TRBD2 might be the D (6 bases). This CDR3 contains 15 residues. CDR1 is MNHEY, CDR2 SVGAGI, per germline. V dropped 4 bases and J dropped 1 base, with 14 bases sitting between them. CDR3 sequence: CASSSGGPGSYEQYF. CDR3 coding DNA: TGTGCCAGCAGTTCCGGGGGACCCGGGTCCTACGAGCAGTACTTC.

This clonotype was detected ten times or more. The gene calls are TRBV29-1 and TRBJ1-1, with D possibly TRBD1 on 6 matching bases. V shed 6 bases and J shed 5 bases, with 19 bases lying between them. This CDR3 has 14 residues. CDR1 and CDR2 from the germline V gene are SQVTM and ANQGSEA. The CDR3 DNA reads TGCAGCGTACAAACAACGACAGGCCGGACTGAAGCTTTCTTT. The encoded protein is CSVQTTTGRTEAFF. Based on the CDR3 plus reference TRBV29-1 and TRBJ1-1, the full variable domain is SAVISQKPSRDICQRGTSLTIQCQVDSQVTMMFWYRQQPGQSLTLIATANQGSEATYESGFVIDKFPISRPNLTFSTLTVSNMSPEDSSIYLCSVQTTTGRTEAFFGQGTRLTVV.

This clonotype appeared many times. The chain couples TRBV6-2 or TRBV6-3 to TRBJ2-7; TRBD1 might be the D (6 bases). Germline V gene sequence: CDR1 MNHEY, CDR2 SVGEGT. The CDR3 has 13 residues. V dropped 6 bases and J dropped 4 bases, with 13 bases sitting between them. CDR3 DNA sequence: TGTGCCAGCAGAAGGACAGTGAATTACGAGCAGTACTTC. Its protein product is CASRRTVNYEQYF.

This clonotype has ten or more counts. This chain connects TRBV19 to TRBJ1-1, with D unresolved. V was clipped by 3 bases and J by 0 bases, with 20 bases between them. CDR1 and CDR2 (germline): LNHDA, SQIVND (reference sequence). This CDR3 has 18 residues. The DNA of the CDR3 is TGTGCCAGTAGTATCCATCCGGGTTGGTCTGCCGTGAACACTGAAGCTTTCTTT. Translation: CASSIHPGWSAVNTEAFF.

This clonotype has more than one count but fewer than ten. V usage is TRBV6-1 and J usage is TRBJ2-1; 9 bases align to TRBD1. This CDR3 region has 15 residues. Trimming at V came to 2 bases and at J to 7 bases, leaving 6 bases not matched to a gene. Germline V gives CDR1 MNHNS, CDR2 SASEGT. The CDR3 loop reads CASSEPGQGRNEQFF. The CDR3 DNA follows: TGTGCCAGCAGTGAACCGGGACAGGGTAGGAATGAGCAGTTCTTC.

This clonotype was counted at least ten times. The rearrangement links TRBV9 to TRBJ2-5, with D possibly TRBD2 on 6 matching bases. CDR3 length: 15 amino acids. Deletions cut 0 bases from V and 5 bases from J, with 14 bases between. Germline V gene sequence: CDR1 SGDLS, CDR2 YYNGEE. The CDR3 loop is CASSVASLARETQYF. CDR3 bases: TGTGCCAGCAGCGTAGCTAGTCTAGCGAGGGAGACCCAGTACTTC.

Only a few counts were recorded for this clonotype. V usage is TRBV7-3 and J usage is TRBJ2-1; no firm D call. Between the trimmed V and J ends, which lost 0 bases and 5 bases, there was a span of 20 bases. Germline V gene data show CDR1 as SGHTA and CDR2 as FQGTGA. The CDR3 contains 18 residues. The CDR3 is CASSLTTGRRIRDNEQFF. Here the CDR3 DNA reads TGTGCCAGCAGCTTAACGACCGGGCGGCGGATTCGGGACAATGAGCAGTTCTTC.

In its sample, this clonotype was seen many times. V usage is TRBV6-1 and J usage is TRBJ2-7; D perhaps matches TRBD1 (5 bases). The CDR3 runs 12 residues. CDR1 and CDR2 from the germline V gene are MNHNS and SASEGT. Trimming shortened V by 3 bases and J by 4 bases, and 7 bases separated the two germline ends. CDR3 DNA: TGTGCCAGCAGTGATCCAGGGTACGAGCAGTACTTC. Its translation is CASSDPGYEQYF.

This chain connects TRBV6-6 to TRBJ2-3; 12 bases line up with TRBD2. The germline V gene has CDR1 MNHNY and CDR2 SVGAGI (reference sequence). V lost 6 bases to trimming and J lost 0 bases; unmatched junction nucleotides: 7. The CDR3 runs to 17 residues. The CDR3 DNA follows: TGTGCCAGCAGCCTCGGACTAGCGGGATTTAGCACAGATACGCAGTATTTT. It is translated as CASSLGLAGFSTDTQYF.